This T cell receptor beta chain was observed in a study of CD8 T cells in Susac syndrome. Sequencing of TCR beta drew on CD8+ and CD4+ T cells from blood. The multiple sclerosis control group comprised treatment-naive patients with stable or active relapsing-remitting disease. Between the trimmed V and J ends, which lost 4 bases and 4 bases, there was a span of 16 bases. CDR3 length: 15 residues. The germline V gene has CDR1 LGHDT and CDR2 YNNKEL (reference sequence). Reverse transcription of about 0.5 to 1 ug RNA was carried out with random hexamers. Amplification of TCR beta CDR3 was carried out by immunoSEQ multiplex PCR, which covered 54 Vbeta and 13 Jbeta segments. From the immunoSEQ multiplex PCR reads, TCRdb called clonotypes with MiXCR, one entry per CDR3 protein. Of about 200,000 distinct CDR3 sequences detected, 95% appear once; the ten largest clones hold approximately 0.081%.

The specimen sequenced was CD4+ T cells from PBMCs. The source is a human donor with multiple sclerosis. This chain connects TRBV3-1 to TRBJ2-5; possible D gene TRBD1, 6 bases. The CDR3 protein is CASSRQPGVGETQYF. In DNA, the CDR3 is TGTGCCAGCAGCCGACAACCAGGGGTGGGAGAGACCCAGTACTTC.